This paragraph covers one TCR beta chain sequence. Its antigen has not been determined. No base qualities exist here, and no much larger clone lies one base off it. For CDR1 and CDR2, the germline V gene (reference sequence) lists LNHDA and SQIVND. Inclusive of the bounding cysteine and phenylalanine, the CDR3 is 14 residues long. Left in the record is the CDR3 DNA by itself, 42 bases read in frame from the first base. Trimming removed 4 bases from V and 2 bases from J, leaving 9 bases between the germline ends. This sample stems from a study of brain T cells in children with intractable seizures (dated by TCRdb to about 2021). Some background on the complete study: Resected brain tissue from 50 to 55 pediatric epilepsy surgery cases was initially screened for immune gene transcripts with a NanoString immunology panel. Of the 12 selected surgery cases, pre-surgery blood was also sequenced for eight, so four had brain tissue only. The full study reports these points: The patients' HCMV serostatus was not known, and viral specificity was inferred solely from CDR3 sequence similarity. Because pre- and post-surgery blood were sequenced to different depths, clones absent from the pre-surgery sample may reflect undersampling.

The intended sense of this specimen's time point label: blood from clinic visit 5 months post-surgery; TSC patient then seizure free. The surgery cases with the highest brain T cell transcript signatures were chosen for TCR beta chain sequencing of brain tissue, and also of blood when blood was available. Patients had been treated with at least one anti-epileptic drug before surgery. The TCR-sequenced patients were children whose drug-resistant epilepsy was caused by tuberous sclerosis complex, focal cortical dysplasia, Rasmussen encephalitis or hemimegalencephaly. Bulk genomic DNA was isolated from unsorted brain tissue and whole blood using the Monarch genomic DNA purification kit. The immunoSEQ assay was used to generate TCR beta chain sequences from genomic DNA. Per the source publication's procedure: CDR3 sequences that did not begin with the conserved framework cysteine at position 104 were removed manually. To get clonality, the normalized Shannon's Diversity Index was subtracted from one, giving values from 0 (maximal diversity) to 1 (oligoclonal). Chi-squared comparison-of-proportions tests were used to check whether the frequency of the same CDR3 differed between samples, for example brain versus blood. Public clonotypes were found through immuneACCESS searches, while the VDJdb browser was used to judge similarity to known antiviral clonotypes. This is the immuneACCESS table as TCRdb keeps it, with only in-frame sequences that have V and J called. A part of the clones is gone; compared with another copy, unresolved V genes explain less than half, and the rest is unexplained. The V and J calls and the clone size are those of that table, but D and trimming were determined from the DNA. The table for this sample lists about 320,000 clones; 93% of them were counted only once. Around 6% of the sample belongs to the ten largest clones.

Recombination connected TRBV19 to TRBJ1-3, with a tentative D gene TRBD1 over 5 matching bases. The TCR was taken from a boy under two years old with tuberous sclerosis and intractable seizures. This specimen consisted of peripheral blood, obtained 5 to 6 months after surgery. The DNA sequence follows: TGTGCCAGTAGTACTGGGACTGCTGGAAACACCATATATTTT. This codes for CASSTGTAGNTIYF.